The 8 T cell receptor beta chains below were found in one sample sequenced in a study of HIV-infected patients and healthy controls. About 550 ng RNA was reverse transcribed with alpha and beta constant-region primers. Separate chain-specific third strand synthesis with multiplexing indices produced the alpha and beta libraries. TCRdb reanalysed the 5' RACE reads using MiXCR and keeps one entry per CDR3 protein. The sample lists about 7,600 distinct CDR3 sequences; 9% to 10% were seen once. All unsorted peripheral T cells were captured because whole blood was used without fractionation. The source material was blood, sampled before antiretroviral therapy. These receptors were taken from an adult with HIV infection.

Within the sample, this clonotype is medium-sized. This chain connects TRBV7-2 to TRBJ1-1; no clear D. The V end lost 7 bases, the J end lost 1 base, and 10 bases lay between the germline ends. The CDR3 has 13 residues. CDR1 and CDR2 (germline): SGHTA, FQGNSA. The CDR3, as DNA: TGTGCCAGCACCCGAGGGAGGAACACTGAAGCTTTCTTT. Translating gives CASTRGRNTEAFF.

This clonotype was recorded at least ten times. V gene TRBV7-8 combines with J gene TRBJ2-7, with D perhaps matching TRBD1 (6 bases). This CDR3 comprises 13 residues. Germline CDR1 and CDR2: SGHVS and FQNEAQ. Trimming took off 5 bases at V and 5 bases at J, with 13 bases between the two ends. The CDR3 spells CASSVHRVNEQYF. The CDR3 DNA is TGTGCCAGCAGCGTCCACAGGGTCAACGAGCAGTACTTC. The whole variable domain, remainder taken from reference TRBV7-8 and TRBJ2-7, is GAGVSQSPRYKVAKRGQDVALRCDPISGHVSLFWYQQALGQGPEFLTYFQNEAQLDKSGLPSDRFFAERPEGSVSTLKIQRTQQEDSAVYLCASSVHRVNEQYFGPGTRLTVT.

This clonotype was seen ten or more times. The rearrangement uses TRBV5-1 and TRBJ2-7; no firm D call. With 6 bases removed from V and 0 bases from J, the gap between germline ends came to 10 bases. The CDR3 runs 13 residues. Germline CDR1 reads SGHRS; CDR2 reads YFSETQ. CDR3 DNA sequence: TGCGCCAGCAAGGAGCCTAGCTCCTACGAGCAGTACTTC. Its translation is CASKEPSSYEQYF.

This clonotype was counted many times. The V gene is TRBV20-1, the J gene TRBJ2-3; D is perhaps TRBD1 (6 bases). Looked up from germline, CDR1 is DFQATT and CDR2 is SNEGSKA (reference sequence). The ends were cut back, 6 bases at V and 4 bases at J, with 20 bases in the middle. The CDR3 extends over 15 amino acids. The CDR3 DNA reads TGCAGTGCCATCAACTCGTATCACAGGGCAGATACGCAGTATTTT. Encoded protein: CSAINSYHRADTQYF.

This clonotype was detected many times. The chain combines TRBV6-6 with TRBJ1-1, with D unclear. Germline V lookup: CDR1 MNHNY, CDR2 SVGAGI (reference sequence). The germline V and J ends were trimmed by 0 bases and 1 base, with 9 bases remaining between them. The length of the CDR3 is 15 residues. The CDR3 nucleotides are TGTGCCAGCAGTTACTCAGGTTTCCAGAACACTGAAGCTTTCTTT. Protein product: CASSYSGFQNTEAFF.

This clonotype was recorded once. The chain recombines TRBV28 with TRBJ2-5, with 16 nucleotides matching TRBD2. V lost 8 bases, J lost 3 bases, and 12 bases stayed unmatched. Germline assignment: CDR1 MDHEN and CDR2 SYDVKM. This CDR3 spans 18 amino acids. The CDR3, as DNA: TGTGCCAGCGGCCTAGGGACTAGCGGGAGGGCCGAAAAAGAGACCCAGTACTTC. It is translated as CASGLGTSGRAEKETQYF.

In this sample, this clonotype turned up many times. The CDR3 is CASSLNTYGNQPQHF. DNA for the CDR3: TGTGCCAGCAGTTTAAATACCTATGGCAATCAGCCCCAGCATTTT. V is TRBV27 and J is TRBJ1-5; D remains ambiguous. CDR1 is MNHEY, CDR2 SMNVEV, per germline (reference sequence). The CDR3 sequence is 15 residues long. Trimming removed 2 bases at V and 2 bases at J, with 10 bases between.

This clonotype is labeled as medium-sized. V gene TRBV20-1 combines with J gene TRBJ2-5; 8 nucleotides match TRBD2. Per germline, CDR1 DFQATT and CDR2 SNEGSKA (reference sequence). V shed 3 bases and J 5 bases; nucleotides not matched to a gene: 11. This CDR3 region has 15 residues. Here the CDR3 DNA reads TGCAGTGCTAGGCGGTCGGGAGGGCCTATGGAGACCCAGTACTTC. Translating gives CSARRSGGPMETQYF.